The text below deals with one T cell receptor beta chain. The antigen is not known. This entry is derived from a study of cytomegalovirus exposure and HLA in healthy donors. Findings of the study overall: Rare sequences made up most TCRs, while some public TCRs were found in many donors. Overall, about 160 TCR beta chains were annotated as cytomegalovirus-associated. Reports indicated that the classifier achieved high specificity and sensitivity in diagnosing cytomegalovirus status.

The V end was cut by 5 bases, the J end by 5 bases, with 16 bases between. Looked up from germline, CDR1 is SGHVS and CDR2 is FQNEAQ. The CDR3 length is 15 residues. Produced via immunoSEQ multiplex PCR; TCRdb's table is partial and in-frame only. The profile shows roughly 56,000 clones, roughly 90% of them singletons. The chain recombines TRBV7-8 with TRBJ2-1, with D perhaps matching TRBD2 (5 bases). The sample comprised PBMCs. The sequence came from a woman between 25 and 40 years old in good health and CMV-seronegative. CDR3 residues: CASSRASGKHNEQFF. The CDR3 region has the DNA TGTGCCAGCAGCCGAGCATCCGGGAAACACAATGAGCAGTTCTTC.